This T cell receptor (beta chain) was recovered during a study of cytomegalovirus exposure and HLA in healthy donors. The PCR had 60 Vbeta and 13 Jbeta primers. The assay was immunoSEQ multiplex PCR, and TCRdb's table has in-frame clones only and misses some. The sample lists 45,000 to 65,000 clones, about four fifths occurring once. V was clipped by 1 base and J by 0 bases; unmatched bases: 9. The CDR3 length is 19 residues. Germline V lookup: CDR1 SGHTA, CDR2 FQGNSA. This sequence originates from a woman younger than 35 in good health and CMV-seronegative. The J gene is TRBJ2-1, the V gene TRBV7-2, with 10 bases that match TRBD2. Input material: PBMCs. The CDR3 DNA is TGTGCCAGCAGCTTAGTCCGGCTAGCGGGAGTCCCCTCCTACAATGAGCAGTTCTTC. It codes for CASSLVRLAGVPSYNEQFF.